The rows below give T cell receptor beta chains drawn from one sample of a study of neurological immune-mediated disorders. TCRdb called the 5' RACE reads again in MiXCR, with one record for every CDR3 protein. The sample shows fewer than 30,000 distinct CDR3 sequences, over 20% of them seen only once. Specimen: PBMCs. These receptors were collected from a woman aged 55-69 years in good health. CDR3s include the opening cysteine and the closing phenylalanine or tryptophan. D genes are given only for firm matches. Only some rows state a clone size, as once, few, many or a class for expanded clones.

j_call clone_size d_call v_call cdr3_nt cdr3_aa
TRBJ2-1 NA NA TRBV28 TGTGCCAGCAGTTTGACCTACAATGAGCAGTTCTTC CASSLTYNEQFF
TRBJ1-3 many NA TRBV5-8 TGTGCCAGCAGCAGAATACAGGGTACGATTGGAAACACCATATATTTT CASSRIQGTIGNTIYF
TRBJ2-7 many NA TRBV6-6 TGTGCCAGCAGCCCGGGGGGACAATCCGAGCAGTACTTC CASSPGGQSEQYF
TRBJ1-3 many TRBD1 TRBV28 TGTGCCAGCAGTTTTTCAGGGGGCGGTGGAAACACCATATATTTT CASSFSGGGGNTIYF
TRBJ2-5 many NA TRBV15 TGTGCCACCAGCAGAGATGGGGCCGGGGAGTACTTC CATSRDGAGEYF
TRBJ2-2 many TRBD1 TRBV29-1 TGCAGCGCCCGGACAGGGGCGGACACCGGGGAGCTGTTTTTT CSARTGADTGELFF
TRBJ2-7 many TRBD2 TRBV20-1 TGCAGTGCTAGAGTGGGACTAGCGGGAATCGGCGACGAGCAGTACTTC CSARVGLAGIGDEQYF
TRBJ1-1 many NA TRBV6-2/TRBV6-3 TGTGCCAGCAGCCCCGAATGGGACACTGAAGCTTTCTTT CASSPEWDTEAFF
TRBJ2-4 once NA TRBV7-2 TGTGCCAGCAGCTTAAGCCAGGGGCAAAACATTCAGTACTTC CASSLSQGQNIQYF
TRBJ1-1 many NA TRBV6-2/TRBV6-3 TGTGCCAGCAGTTACCTGGGGGCTGAAGCTTTCTTT CASSYLGAEAFF
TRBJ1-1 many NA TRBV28 TGTGCCAGCAGTTTAGACAGCCAGAACACTGAAGCTTTCTTT CASSLDSQNTEAFF
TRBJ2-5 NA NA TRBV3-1 TGTGCCAGCAGCCCCGGCCCGGAGGGGGAGACCCAGTACTTC CASSPGPEGETQYF
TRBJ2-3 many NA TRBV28 TGTGCCAGCTTTAGGGGGACCGGGACGCAGTATTTT CASFRGTGTQYF
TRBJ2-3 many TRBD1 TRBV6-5 TGTGCCAGCACAAGACAGGGGCACACTACAGATACGCAGTATTTT CASTRQGHTTDTQYF
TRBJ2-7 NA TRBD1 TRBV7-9 TGTGCCAGCAGCCCGGGGACAGGGAAAGGATACGAGCAGTACTTC CASSPGTGKGYEQYF
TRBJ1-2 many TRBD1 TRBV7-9 TGTGCCAGCAGCAAAGGTTTTAGGACAGGAGTCTATGGCTACACCTTC CASSKGFRTGVYGYTF
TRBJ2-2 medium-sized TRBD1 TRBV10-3 TGTGCCATCAGTGCGGGACAGGGAAACACCGGGGAGCTGTTTTTT CAISAGQGNTGELFF
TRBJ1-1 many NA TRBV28 TGTGCCAGCAGAACCGTCCCGGACACTGAAGCTTTCTTT CASRTVPDTEAFF
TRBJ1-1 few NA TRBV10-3 TGTGCCATCAGCCCGGAGGGGGGAACTGAAGCTTTCTTT CAISPEGGTEAFF
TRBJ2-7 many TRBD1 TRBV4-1 TGCGCCAGCAGCCGGCCAAAGGGACAGGGGCAATCCTACGAGCAGTACTTC CASSRPKGQGQSYEQYF
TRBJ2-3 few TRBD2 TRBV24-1 TGTGCCACCAGTGAGGCTAGCGGGGGCCGTCGAGATACGCAGTATTTT CATSEASGGRRDTQYF
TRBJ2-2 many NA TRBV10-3 TGTGCCATCAGTGAGACTCCCGAGACCGGGGAGCTGTTTTTT CAISETPETGELFF